This section outlines one T cell receptor beta chain sequence together with its context. Patients of the Seattle cohort, enrolled during active infection, were followed longitudinally. These data originate in a study of blood T cell repertoires in COVID-19. Study-wide background: The study drew acute and convalescent COVID-19 samples from the United States, Italy and Spain. Nucleic acid was either cDNA or gDNA, and it came from T cells, B-cell-depleted T cells, or PBMCs.

Authors' methods: Amplification from reference gene primers served as the basis for estimated nucleated cell counts. The assay was immunoSEQ multiplex PCR, and TCRdb's table has in-frame clones only and misses some. That table is the source of V, J and clone size, and D and trimming were worked out from the DNA. The table shows 48,000 or so clones, with more than 75% occurring only once. Germline values: CDR1 SGHTA, CDR2 FQGNSA. Trimming at V came to 5 bases and at J to 11 bases, leaving 9 bases not matched to a gene. This CDR3 comprises 13 residues. Source material: peripheral blood. The V and J genes are TRBV7-2 and TRBJ2-1; 7 nucleotides line up with TRBD2. The TCR originated in a woman older than 75 with COVID-19, enrolled during active disease. The CDR3 loop is CASSTLAVDKQFF. The DNA for the CDR3 is TGTGCCAGCAGCACCCTAGCGGTGGATAAGCAGTTCTTC.